Presented here are 30 T cell receptor beta chains from one specimen sequenced in a study of T cells in Graves' hyperthyroidism and ophthalmopathy. Template material for amplifying TCR beta CDR3 regions consisted of RNA transcripts. First-round RT-PCR targeting the TCR CDR3 was performed with the HTBI primer set. TCRdb passed the multiplex PCR reads through MiXCR, listing each CDR3 protein once. The sample has a few hundred thousand distinct CDR3 sequences, 40% to 55% seen once; the top ten hold approximately 8.2%. Sequenced input: peripheral blood or thyroid tissue (not recorded which). These receptors were obtained from a young woman with Graves' hyperthyroidism.

Written as DNA, the CDR3 is TGCGCCAGCAGCTTGTCGGAGTGGGAGCTGTTTTTT. Its protein product is CASSLSEWELFF. J is TRBJ2-2 and V is TRBV5-1; D call uncertain. This CDR3 contains 12 residues. The germline V gene has CDR1 SGHRS and CDR2 YFSETQ. The ends were cut back, 1 base at V and 9 bases at J, with 7 bases in the middle.

In its sample, this clonotype was seen once. This chain uses TRBV29-1 with TRBJ2-5; a weak D match, TRBD2 (6 bases). The CDR3 length is 12 residues. CDR1 and CDR2 (germline): SQVTM, ANQGSEA. V was pared by 8 bases and J by 1 base, with 11 bases between. The CDR3 DNA reads as TGCAGCTTGGGGGACTCCCAAGAGACCCAGTACTTC. Encoded protein: CSLGDSQETQYF. The full variable domain, its missing parts supplied by reference TRBV29-1 and TRBJ2-5, is SAVISQKPSRDICQRGTSLTIQCQVDSQVTMMFWYRQQPGQSLTLIATANQGSEATYESGFVIDKFPISRPNLTFSTLTVSNMSPEDSSIYLCSLGDSQETQYFGPGTRLLVL.

On this clonotype: It may be a read error: a sequence one base away is much more abundant. The CDR3 does not close with the conserved phenylalanine or tryptophan, likely indicating a read error. Because the CDR3's place on the DNA is in doubt, the DNA is left out and the CDR3 is given as listed by TCRdb. The chain recombines TRBV7-8 with TRBJ2-7; the DNA was not used to check the table's D call, TRBD1. Germline CDR1 and CDR2: SGHVS and FQNEAQ. Including both end residues, the CDR3 is 10 amino acids long. CDR3 region: CASSTPRPLS.

This clonotype turned up a few times. This chain joins TRBV29-1 and TRBJ1-2; tentative D call: TRBD1 (6 bases). With 5 bases removed from V and 4 bases from J, the gap between germline ends came to 14 bases. The V gene's germline CDR1 is SQVTM and CDR2 ANQGSEA. The CDR3 runs 13 residues. The CDR3 loop is CSVYRELSYGYTF. In DNA, the CDR3 is TGCAGCGTTTACAGGGAGTTGAGCTATGGCTACACCTTC.

This clonotype was found a few times. The rearrangement uses TRBV7-8 and TRBJ1-1; 11 bases agree with TRBD1. The CDR3 covers 15 residues. Per germline, CDR1 SGHVS and CDR2 FQNEAQ. Germline trimming cut 4 bases from V and 6 bases from J; bases unmatched to any gene: 7. Here the CDR3 DNA reads TGTGCCAGCAGCTACCCGGGACAGGGGGAATCTGAAGCTTTCTTT. This encodes CASSYPGQGESEAFF.

This clonotype was observed many times. This chain connects TRBV2 to TRBJ1-4, with a possible D match to TRBD1 (6 bases). With 7 bases removed from V and 3 bases from J, the gap between germline ends came to 9 bases. The CDR3 totals 13 residues. Germline loops: CDR1 SNHLY, CDR2 FYNNEI. CDR3 nucleotides: TGTGCCAGCATTTCAGGGGCTAATGAAAAACTGTTTTTT. It codes for CASISGANEKLFF.

The V and J genes are TRBV7-9 and TRBJ2-2; TRBD1 is a possible D gene (5 bases). V was trimmed by 0 bases and J by 7 bases, leaving 9 bases between them. The CDR3 runs 14 residues. Germline V CDR1 and CDR2: SEHNR, FQNEAQ (reference sequence). CDR3 sequence (DNA): TGTGCCAGCAGCTTAGCGCCAGGGAACGGGGAGCTGTTTTTT. Amino acids: CASSLAPGNGELFF.

The rearrangement links TRBV12-3 or TRBV12-4 to TRBJ2-5, with unresolved D. V dropped 2 bases and J dropped 9 bases, with 16 bases sitting between them. CDR3 length: 14 residues. Here the CDR3 DNA reads TGTGCCAGCAGTTTAAGGGCCGGCCATGGCGCCCAGTACTTC. Translating it yields CASSLRAGHGAQYF.

This clonotype was seen many times. The rearrangement joins TRBV24-1 to TRBJ2-2, with D maybe TRBD1 (6 bases). CDR3 length equals 13 residues. CDR1 is KGHDR, CDR2 SFDVKD, per germline. Deletions cut 10 bases from V and 0 bases from J, with 8 bases between. CDR3 in amino acids: CATTGANTGELFF. CDR3 nucleotides: TGTGCCACGACAGGCGCGAACACCGGGGAGCTGTTTTTT.

The chain employs TRBV7-3 and TRBJ1-4; 8 bases match TRBD1. Germline trimming cut 5 bases from V and 7 bases from J; bases unmatched to any gene: 9. The CDR3 has 15 residues. CDR1 SGHTA and CDR2 FQGTGA come from the germline V gene. The CDR3 DNA reads as TGTGCCAGCAGCCCTACAGGGGGGTACTTTGAAAAACTGTTTTTT. This encodes CASSPTGGYFEKLFF.

The rearrangement uses TRBV6-1 and TRBJ1-3; maybe TRBD1 (5 bases). The germline V gene has CDR1 MNHNS and CDR2 SASEGT. The CDR3 length is 13 residues. V was clipped by 8 bases and J by 0 bases, with 8 bases between them. For the CDR3, the DNA is TGTGCCAGCCGTGGGGGCTCTGGAAACACCATATATTTT. This sequence encodes CASRGGSGNTIYF.

This clonotype was found a few times. The chain joins TRBV20-1 to TRBJ1-2, with 8 bases that match TRBD1. The V gene's germline CDR1 is DFQATT and CDR2 SNEGSKA (reference sequence). The CDR3 has 13 amino acids. V dropped 6 bases and J dropped 6; count of bases not matched to a gene: 9. The CDR3 reads CSARKTGENGYTF. CDR3 sequence (DNA): TGCAGTGCGCGTAAGACAGGGGAGAATGGCTACACCTTC.

V is TRBV7-2 and J is TRBJ1-3; maybe TRBD1 (5 bases). CDR3 length: 17 amino acids. The germline CDR1 and CDR2 sequences are SGHTA and FQGNSA. Deletions cut 1 base from V and 0 bases from J, with 13 bases between. CDR3 sequence reads: CASSLEVRVSSGNTIYF. DNA of the CDR3: TGTGCCAGCAGCTTAGAGGTCAGGGTGAGCTCTGGAAACACCATATATTTT.

This clonotype occurred many times. The V and J genes are TRBV2 and TRBJ2-7; 11 bases are a match to TRBD2. V trimming: 6 bases; J trimming: 4 bases; junction bases outside the gene matches: 8. This CDR3 region has 15 residues. CDR1 and CDR2 (germline): SNHLY, FYNNEI. The DNA for the CDR3 is TGTGCCAGCAGAGACGGGACTAGCGGCTTATACGAGCAGTACTTC. This gives the protein CASRDGTSGLYEQYF.

This clonotype appeared a few times. This rearrangement joins TRBV5-5 to TRBJ1-6; D is undetermined. The CDR3 contains 14 residues. The V gene's germline CDR1 is SGHKS and CDR2 YYEKEE (reference sequence). The germline V and J ends were trimmed by 0 bases and 4 bases, with 5 bases remaining between them. DNA for the CDR3: TGTGCCAGCAGCTTGGACCAATATAATTCACCCCTCCACTTT. This sequence encodes CASSLDQYNSPLHF.

A note on this clonotype: This CDR3 fails to terminate in the conserved phenylalanine or tryptophan, so it likely reflects a read error. No DNA is shown, since the ends of the CDR3 on it are uncertain; the CDR3 is the one TCRdb lists. The V call is TRBV7-9, the J call TRBJ1-4; the tabulated D call, TRBD1, remains unverified against the DNA. The CDR3 sequence runs 9 residues, both termini included. Germline V gene data show CDR1 as SEHNR and CDR2 as FQNEAQ (reference sequence). The chain's CDR3 is CASSLVGGY.

This clonotype was detected ten times or more. The rearrangement joins TRBV29-1 to TRBJ2-7; 7 bases map to TRBD2. This CDR3 has 15 residues. Germline trimming cut 1 base from V and 2 bases from J; bases unmatched to any gene: 8. The germline gives CDR1 SQVTM, CDR2 ANQGSEA. The CDR3 sequence is CSVEGAGLGAYEQYF. CDR3 nucleotides: TGCAGCGTTGAAGGTGCAGGACTAGGGGCCTACGAGCAGTACTTC.

As to this clonotype: A read error may explain this, as a much larger clone is one base away. The J gene is TRBJ2-7, the V gene TRBV10-3, with D possibly TRBD1 on 6 matching bases. V dropped 0 bases and J dropped 5 bases, with 17 bases sitting between them. Germline CDR1 is ENHRY and CDR2 is SYGVKD. The CDR3 totals 16 residues. The CDR3 region is CAISESGGGRGNEQYF. In nucleotides, the CDR3 is TGTGCCATCAGTGAGTCGGGTGGTGGCAGGGGTAACGAGCAGTACTTC.

The V gene is TRBV7-3, the J gene TRBJ2-7; TRBD2 matches 10 bases. The J segment lost 6 bases and the V segment lost 4 bases, leaving 9 bases of the junction unmatched. There are 15 residues in the CDR3. CDR1 is SGHTA and CDR2 is FQGTGA in the germline V gene. The CDR3: CASSSLAGVTAEQYF. In DNA, the CDR3 is TGTGCCAGCAGCTCTCTAGCGGGAGTGACGGCCGAGCAGTACTTC.

This clonotype was picked up many times. The chain couples TRBV10-3 to TRBJ2-6; no clear D gene. V was trimmed by 5 bases and J by 0 bases, leaving 5 bases between them. The CDR3 covers 14 residues. The germline V gene encodes CDR1 ENHRY and CDR2 SYGVKD. CDR3 loop: CAISKSSGANVLTF. The CDR3 nucleotides are TGTGCCATCAGTAAAAGCTCTGGGGCCAACGTCCTGACTTTC.

The chain employs TRBV7-2 and TRBJ2-5, with TRBD2 identical over 13 bases. Germline CDR1 reads SGHTA; CDR2 reads FQGNSA. J was trimmed by 4 bases and V by 1 base; bases with no gene match: 6. The length of the CDR3 is 17 residues. The CDR3 DNA follows: TGTGCCAGCAGCTTAGTAAGGACTAGCGGGAGTGGAGAGACCCAGTACTTC. Encoded protein: CASSLVRTSGSGETQYF.

J is TRBJ2-2 and V is TRBV29-1; D might be TRBD1 or TRBD2, each matching 6 bases. The CDR3 runs to 16 residues. Per germline, CDR1 SQVTM and CDR2 ANQGSEA. V dropped 2 bases and J dropped 6 bases, with 19 bases sitting between them. The CDR3 DNA sequence: TGCAGCGTTGAATATGAGACGGGGGCCGAGGCCGGGGAGCTGTTTTTT. This sequence encodes CSVEYETGAEAGELFF.

In this sample, this clonotype turned up a few times. This rearrangement joins TRBV4-1 to TRBJ2-7; D call uncertain. The CDR3 contains 11 residues. The V gene lost 1 base and the J gene lost 8 bases, with 6 bases spanning the gap. Germline V CDR1 and CDR2: MGHRA, YSYEKL. CDR3 amino acids: CASSQVGKQYF. The CDR3 bases are TGCGCCAGCAGCCAAGTAGGAAAGCAGTACTTC.

This CDR3 reads CSVEEGAGNTIYF. The CDR3 nucleotides read TGCAGCGTTGAAGAAGGGGCGGGAAACACCATATATTTT. The chain carries TRBV29-1 and TRBJ1-3; a possible D gene is TRBD1 (5 bases). CDR1 and CDR2 (germline): SQVTM, ANQGSEA. This CDR3 has 13 residues. The V end lost 0 bases, the J end lost 4 bases, and 7 bases lay between the germline ends.

The chain employs TRBV2 and TRBJ2-5, with 11 positions matching TRBD1. CDR1 and CDR2 (germline): SNHLY, FYNNEI. The CDR3 sequence is 14 residues long. With 6 bases clipped from V and 9 bases from J, the junction kept 9 bases outside the gene matches. For the CDR3, the DNA is TGTGCCAGCAGCCCGGGACAGGGGGGTCAGCCCCAGTACTTC. Translated, it gives CASSPGQGGQPQYF.

The chain combines TRBV5-6 with TRBJ1-5; D might be TRBD1 (5 bases). This CDR3 has 15 amino acids. Trimming took off 3 bases at V and 3 bases at J, with 13 bases between the two ends. Germline CDR1 is SGHDT and CDR2 is YYEEEE. CDR3: CASSSRGDYNQPQHF. The CDR3 DNA sequence: TGTGCCAGCAGCTCTCGTGGGGACTACAATCAGCCCCAGCATTTT. The complete variable domain, with remaining parts taken from reference TRBV5-6 and TRBJ1-5, reads DAGVTQSPTHLIKTRGQQVTLRCSPKSGHDTVSWYQQALGQGPQFIFQYYEEEERQRGNFPDRFSGHQFPNYSSELNVNALLLGDSALYLCASSSRGDYNQPQHFGDGTRLSIL.

The rearrangement uses TRBV10-3 and TRBJ1-5; D remains unclear. Germline-derived CDR1 and CDR2 are ENHRY and SYGVKD. Trimming left V 8 bases short and J 4 bases short, with 15 bases between. The CDR3 length is 14 residues. CDR3 sequence (DNA): TGTGCCATCGGGGAGTCCCGGTTAAATCAGCCCCAGCATTTT. Translation gives CAIGESRLNQPQHF.

The chain recombines TRBV2 with TRBJ2-5; TRBD1 might be the D (5 bases). The CDR3 covers 14 residues. Germline V gene sequence: CDR1 SNHLY, CDR2 FYNNEI. V was cut by 7 bases and J by 4 bases, with 16 bases left in between. The DNA of the CDR3 is TGTGCCAGCACCCGACAGAAGGGCCTAGAGACCCAGTACTTC. Translation gives CASTRQKGLETQYF.

This clonotype appeared a single time. The V and J genes are TRBV10-2 and TRBJ1-2; the D is unclear. Between the trimmed V and J ends, which lost 6 bases and 4 bases, there was a span of 18 bases. This CDR3 region has 15 residues. The germline CDR1 and CDR2 sequences are WSHSY and SAAADI. The CDR3 protein is CASSLRHVWSYGYTF. The CDR3 DNA is TGCGCCAGCAGCCTCAGACACGTCTGGAGCTATGGCTACACCTTC.

This clonotype was detected a few times. The gene calls are TRBV29-1 and TRBJ2-5; 15 nucleotides align to TRBD2. Germline CDR1 reads SQVTM; CDR2 reads ANQGSEA. The CDR3 spans 16 residues. Losses at the gene ends were 3 bases for V and 5 bases for J; bases not matched to a gene: 7. The CDR3 region has the DNA TGCAGCGTTGAGGGACTAGCGGGAGGCCAGACCGAGACCCAGTACTTC. Translated, it gives CSVEGLAGGQTETQYF.